Reported below is one TCR beta chain. The data belong to a study of blood T cell repertoires in COVID-19. Study summary: In each case, the material was cDNA or gDNA derived from T cells, B-cell-depleted T cells, or PBMCs.

Produced via immunoSEQ multiplex PCR; TCRdb's table is partial and in-frame only. Here the sample spans 150,000 or so clones, more than 80% being singletons. The CDR3 runs 18 residues. The V and J ends lost 0 bases and 9 bases, in that order; junction bases with no gene match: 7. Germline assignment: CDR1 WSHSY and CDR2 SAAADI. The V gene is TRBV10-2, the J gene TRBJ2-2; TRBD2 agrees at 16 bases. Sequencing was performed on peripheral blood. This clonotype originated in a woman aged 40-49 years with acute or convalescent COVID-19. Here the CDR3 reads CASSESAGTSGGARELFF. CDR3 bases: TGCGCCAGCAGTGAGTCGGCGGGGACTAGCGGGGGGGCCCGGGAGCTGTTTTTT.